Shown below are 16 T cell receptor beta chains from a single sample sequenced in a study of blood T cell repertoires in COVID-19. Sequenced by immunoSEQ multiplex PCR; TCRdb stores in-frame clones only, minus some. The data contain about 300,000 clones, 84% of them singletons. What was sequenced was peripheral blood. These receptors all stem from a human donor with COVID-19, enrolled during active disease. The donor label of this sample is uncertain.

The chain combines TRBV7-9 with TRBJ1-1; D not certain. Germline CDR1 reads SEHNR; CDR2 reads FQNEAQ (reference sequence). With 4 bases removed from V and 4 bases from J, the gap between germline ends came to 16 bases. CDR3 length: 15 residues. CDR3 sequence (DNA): TGTGCCAGCAGCTCTTCACCCGGAGAGGTCACTGAAGCTTTCTTT. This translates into CASSSSPGEVTEAFF.

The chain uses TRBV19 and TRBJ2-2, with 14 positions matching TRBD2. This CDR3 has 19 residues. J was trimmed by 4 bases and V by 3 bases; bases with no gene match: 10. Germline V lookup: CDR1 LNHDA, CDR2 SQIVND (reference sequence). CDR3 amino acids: CASSIGLAGGVGSTGELFF. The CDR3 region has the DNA TGTGCCAGTAGTATTGGACTAGCGGGAGGCGTCGGGAGCACCGGGGAGCTGTTTTTT.

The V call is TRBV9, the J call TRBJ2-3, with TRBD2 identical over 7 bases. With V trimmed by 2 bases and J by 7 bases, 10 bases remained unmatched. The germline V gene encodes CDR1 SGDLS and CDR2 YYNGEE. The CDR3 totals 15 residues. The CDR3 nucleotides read TGTGCCAGCAGCGTTTTAGCGGGTGGGGGAAATACGCAGTATTTT. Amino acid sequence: CASSVLAGGGNTQYF.

CDR3 nucleotides: TGTGCCAGCAGCTCAGACTCATGGGATAGGGGGCGAGGAGCTAATGAAAAACTGTTTTTT. The encoded protein is CASSSDSWDRGRGANEKLFF. The chain recombines TRBV5-4 with TRBJ1-4, with TRBD1 matching over 7 bases. The trim removed 3 bases at V and 3 bases at J, leaving 20 bases unmatched. Germline CDR1 and CDR2: SGHNT and YYREEE (reference sequence). CDR3 length: 20 amino acids.

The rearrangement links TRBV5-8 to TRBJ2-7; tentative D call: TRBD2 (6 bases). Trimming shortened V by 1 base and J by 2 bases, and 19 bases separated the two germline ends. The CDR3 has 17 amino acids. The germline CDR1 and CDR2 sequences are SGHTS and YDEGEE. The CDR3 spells CASSLSYGSQYTYEQYF. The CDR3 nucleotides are TGTGCCAGCAGCTTGAGTTACGGGAGTCAGTACACCTACGAGCAGTACTTC.

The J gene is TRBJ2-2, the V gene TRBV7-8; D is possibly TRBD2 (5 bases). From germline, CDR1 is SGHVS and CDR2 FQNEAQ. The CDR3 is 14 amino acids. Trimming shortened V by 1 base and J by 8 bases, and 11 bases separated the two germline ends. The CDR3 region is CASSLGADIGELFF. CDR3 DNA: TGTGCCAGCAGCTTAGGAGCGGATATAGGGGAGCTGTTTTTT.

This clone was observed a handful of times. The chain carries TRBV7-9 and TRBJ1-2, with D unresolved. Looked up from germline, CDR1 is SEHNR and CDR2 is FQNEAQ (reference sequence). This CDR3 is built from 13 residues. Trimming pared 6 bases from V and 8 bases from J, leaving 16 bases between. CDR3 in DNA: TGTGCCAGCAGACCAGACACCGCGTACGGCTACACCTTC. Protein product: CASRPDTAYGYTF.

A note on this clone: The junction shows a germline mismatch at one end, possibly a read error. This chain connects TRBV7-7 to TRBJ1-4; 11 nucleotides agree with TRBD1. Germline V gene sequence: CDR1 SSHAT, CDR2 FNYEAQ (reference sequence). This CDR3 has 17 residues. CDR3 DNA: TGTGCTAGCAGCGCGGGACAGGGGGGACCAACTAATGAAAAACTGTTTTTT. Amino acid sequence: CASSAGQGGPTNEKLFF.

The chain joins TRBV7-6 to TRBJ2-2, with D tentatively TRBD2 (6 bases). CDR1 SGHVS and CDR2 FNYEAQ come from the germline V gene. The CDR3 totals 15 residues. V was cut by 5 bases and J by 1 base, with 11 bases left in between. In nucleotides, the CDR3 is TGTGCCAGCAGCCAAGCGGGTCGGAACACCGGGGAGCTGTTTTTT. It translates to CASSQAGRNTGELFF.

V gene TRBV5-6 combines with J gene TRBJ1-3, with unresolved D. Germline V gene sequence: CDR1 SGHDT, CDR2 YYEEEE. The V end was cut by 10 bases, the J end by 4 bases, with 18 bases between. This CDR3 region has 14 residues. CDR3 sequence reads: CASHIGRAGNTIYF. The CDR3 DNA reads TGTGCCTCTCACATTGGGCGTGCGGGAAACACCATATATTTT.

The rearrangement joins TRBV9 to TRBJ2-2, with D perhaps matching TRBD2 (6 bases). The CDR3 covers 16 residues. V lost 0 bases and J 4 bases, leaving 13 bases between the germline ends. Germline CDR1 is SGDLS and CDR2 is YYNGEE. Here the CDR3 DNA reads TGTGCCAGCAGCGTAGATGGGGGGATAGGCACCGGGGAGCTGTTTTTT. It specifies CASSVDGGIGTGELFF.

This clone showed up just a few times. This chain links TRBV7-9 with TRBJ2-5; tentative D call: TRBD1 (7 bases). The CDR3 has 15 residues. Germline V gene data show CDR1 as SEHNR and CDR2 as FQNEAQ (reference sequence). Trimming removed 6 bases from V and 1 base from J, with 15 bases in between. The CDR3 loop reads CASSPGGRGQETQYF. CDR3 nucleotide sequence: TGTGCCAGCAGTCCAGGGGGGAGAGGCCAAGAGACCCAGTACTTC.

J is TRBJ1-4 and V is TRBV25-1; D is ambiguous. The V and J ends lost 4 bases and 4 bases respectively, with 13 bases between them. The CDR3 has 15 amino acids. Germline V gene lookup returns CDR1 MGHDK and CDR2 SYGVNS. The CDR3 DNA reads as TGTGCCAGCAGTGGCCTCACGGACTATAATGAAAAACTGTTTTTT. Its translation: CASSGLTDYNEKLFF. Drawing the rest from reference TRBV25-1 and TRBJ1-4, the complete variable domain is EADIYQTPRYLVIGTGKKITLECSQTMGHDKMYWYQQDPGMELHLIHYSYGVNSTEKGDLSSESTVSRIRTEHFPLTLESARPSHTSQYLCASSGLTDYNEKLFFGSGTQLSVL.

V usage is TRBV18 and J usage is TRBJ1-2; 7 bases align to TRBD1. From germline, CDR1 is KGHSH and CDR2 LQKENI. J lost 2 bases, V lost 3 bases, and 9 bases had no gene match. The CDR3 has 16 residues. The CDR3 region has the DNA TGTGCCAGCTCACCCTCCGGGACAGAAGTCAACTATGGCTACACCTTC. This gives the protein CASSPSGTEVNYGYTF.

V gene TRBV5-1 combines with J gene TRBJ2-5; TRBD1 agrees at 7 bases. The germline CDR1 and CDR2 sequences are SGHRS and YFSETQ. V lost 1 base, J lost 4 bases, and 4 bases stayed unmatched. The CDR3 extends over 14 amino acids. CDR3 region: CASSLPGGTETQYF. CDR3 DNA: TGCGCCAGCAGCTTGCCAGGGGGAACAGAGACCCAGTACTTC.

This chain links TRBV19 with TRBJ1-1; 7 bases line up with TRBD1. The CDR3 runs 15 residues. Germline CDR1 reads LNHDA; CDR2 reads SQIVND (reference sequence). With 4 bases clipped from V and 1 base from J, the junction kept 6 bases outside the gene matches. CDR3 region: CASSRRQGGNTEAFF. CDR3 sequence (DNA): TGTGCCAGTAGTAGGCGACAGGGTGGGAACACTGAAGCTTTCTTT.